The entry below gives a single T cell receptor (beta chain) sequence along with its context. What it recognizes is unknown. Amplification yielded TCR beta CDR3 regions, with RNA transcripts as the source. The HTBI primer set was used in a first-round RT-PCR of the TCR CDR3. TCRdb reanalysed the multiplex PCR reads using MiXCR and keeps one entry per CDR3 protein. The sample has nearly 600,000 distinct CDR3 sequences; more than 11% are singletons. This CDR3 has 16 residues. The V gene lost 5 bases and the J gene lost 2 bases, with 17 bases spanning the gap. Germline CDR1 and CDR2: SGHVS and FQNEAQ. This sample is part of a study of T cells in Graves' hyperthyroidism and ophthalmopathy. On the study more broadly: Peripheral blood was secured at the point of initial diagnosis, before any treatment. Overall study results and limits: Patients with ophthalmopathy were separated from those with stable hyperthyroidism by a 13 V-J model.

Lactation, pregnancy, other autoimmune disease or uncontrolled infection excluded patients. PBMCs were derived from under 13 ml fresh peripheral blood. This sequence was found in a woman in her twenties or thirties with Graves' hyperthyroidism that later progressed to Graves' ophthalmopathy. The chain combines TRBV7-8 with TRBJ2-3; D might be TRBD2 (5 bases). Sequenced: blood. CDR3 amino acids: CASSPPGGSNTDTQYF. The CDR3 bases are TGTGCCAGCAGCCCGCCAGGTGGGAGTAACACAGATACGCAGTATTTT.